The entry below gives a single TCR beta chain sequence along with its context. Its antigen is undetermined. Data came from immunoSEQ multiplex PCR; TCRdb stores just in-frame clones and leaves some out. Here the sample spans some 30,000 clones, 84% being singletons. The sample is drawn from a study of PD-1 blockade in classical Hodgkin lymphoma. As for the study in general: Treatment was intravenous nivolumab, 3 mg/kg every 2 weeks, until progression.

Sample time point: cycle 4 day 1 (C4D1), after more than 5 weeks of nivolumab. Following autologous stem cell transplantation, relapse occurred in every patient, and exposure to brentuximab vedotin varied. Thawed PBMCs underwent magnetic negative selection to yield purified CD4+ T cells. Each best response was a complete response, a partial response or progressive disease. Overall study results and limits: Newly diagnosed patients were reported to start with lower TCR diversity than healthy donors. By C4D1, CD4+ diversity increased significantly, especially in complete responders.

V was trimmed by 0 bases and J by 7 bases, leaving 4 bases between them. From germline, CDR1 is LNHNV and CDR2 YYDKDF (reference sequence). The CDR3 has 13 amino acids. This TCR derives from a human donor with classical Hodgkin lymphoma. Specimen: CD4+ T cells from blood, collected before the fourth cycle of nivolumab. V usage is TRBV15 and J usage is TRBJ1-6; D not certain. CDR3 coding DNA: TGTGCCACCAGCAGAGAGGTGAATTCACCCCTCCACTTT. Its translation is CATSREVNSPLHF.